This T cell receptor beta chain comes out of a study of T cells in Graves' hyperthyroidism and ophthalmopathy. This CDR3 spans 15 amino acids. In germline, CDR1 is LNHDA, CDR2 SQIVND (reference sequence). Trimming pared 7 bases from V and 1 base from J, leaving 14 bases between. At least ten counts were recorded for this clonotype. Amplification of TCR beta CDR3 regions used RNA as the template. The HTBI set primed first-round TCR CDR3 RT-PCR. TCRdb recomputed calls from the multiplex PCR reads with MiXCR, one row per CDR3 protein. The top ten hold about 14% of the sample, which has 300,000 to 450,000 distinct CDR3 sequences, about a sixth seen once. Enrolled ophthalmopathy patients presented with a Clinical Activity Score of at least 3, a NOSPECS grade of at least 4, and disease duration under 3 months. In making diagnoses, clinical symptoms, serum thyroxine and TRAb, thyroid ultrasound and orbital computed tomography were all used. Isolation of PBMCs was performed on 8 to 10 ml fresh peripheral blood.

Sequencing input: blood. The chain has TRBV19 and TRBJ1-5; the D gene is possibly TRBD1 (6 bases). This TCR was sampled from a woman aged 40 to 50 with Graves' ophthalmopathy. CDR3 nucleotides: TGTGCCAGTAAAGCAGGGGCAGGGAGCAATCAGCCCCAGCATTTT. Translation gives CASKAGAGSNQPQHF. The entire variable domain, with the rest obtained from reference TRBV19 and TRBJ1-5, is as follows: DGGITQSPKYLFRKEGQNVTLSCEQNLNHDAMYWYRQDPGQGLRLIYYSQIVNDFQKGDIAEGYSVSREKKESFPLTVTSAQKNPTAFYLCASKAGAGSNQPQHFGDGTRLSIL.